Given below is one TCR beta chain in context. Antigen specificity is unknown. Here immunoSEQ multiplex PCR was the method, and the copy in TCRdb shows in-frame clones only, minus some. In the table there are about 80,000 clones, roughly 86% of which are singletons. Germline loops: CDR1 SEHNR, CDR2 FQNEAQ (reference sequence). Trimming removed 5 bases at V and 4 bases at J, with 3 bases between. The CDR3 totals 12 residues. This entry belongs to a study of OX40 agonist ivuxolimab in advanced cancers. Overall study context: Ivuxolimab, which is an agonistic anti-OX40 (CD134) antibody, was administered to the patients. People who had prior anti-PD-1, anti-PD-L1 or anti-CTLA-4 therapy could take part, and under 45% had some.

Regarding the study as a whole: Patients who responded partially at 0.1-3.0 mg/kg showed clonal expansion ranking among the lowest. Fewer expanded clones were found on average in CD4+ than in CD8+ T cells.

The source material was CD4+ or CD8+ T cells sorted from blood, sampled in a trial of the OX40 agonist ivuxolimab. V is TRBV7-9 and J is TRBJ2-6; D unresolved. This TCR came from an adult with an advanced solid tumor such as melanoma, head and neck, liver or kidney cancer. The CDR3 here is CASSPGANVLTF. CDR3 nucleotide sequence: TGTGCCAGCAGCCCGGGGGCCAACGTCCTGACTTTC. Full variable domain (rest looked up from reference TRBV7-9 and TRBJ2-6): DTGVSQNPRHKITKRGQNVTFRCDPISEHNRLYWYRQTLGQGPEFLTYFQNEAQLEKSRLLSDRFSAERPKGSFSTLEIQRTEQGDSAMYLCASSPGANVLTFGAGSRLTVL.